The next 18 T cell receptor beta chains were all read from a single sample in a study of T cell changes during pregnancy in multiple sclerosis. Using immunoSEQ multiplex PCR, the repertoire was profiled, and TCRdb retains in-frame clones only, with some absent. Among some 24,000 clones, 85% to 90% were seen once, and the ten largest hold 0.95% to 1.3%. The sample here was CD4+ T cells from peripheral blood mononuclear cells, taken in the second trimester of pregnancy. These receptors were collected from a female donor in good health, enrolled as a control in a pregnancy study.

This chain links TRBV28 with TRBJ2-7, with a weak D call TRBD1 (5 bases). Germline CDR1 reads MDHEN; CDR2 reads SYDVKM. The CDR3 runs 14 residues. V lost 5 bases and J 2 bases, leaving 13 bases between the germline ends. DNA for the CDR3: TGTGCCAGCAGTGTAGACAGAATTGCCTACGAGCAGTACTTC. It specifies CASSVDRIAYEQYF.

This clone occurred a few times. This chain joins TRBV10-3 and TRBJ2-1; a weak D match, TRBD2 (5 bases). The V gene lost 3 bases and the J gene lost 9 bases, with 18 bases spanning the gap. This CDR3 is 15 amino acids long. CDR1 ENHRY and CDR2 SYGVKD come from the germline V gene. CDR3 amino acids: CAISDRERIRTEQFF. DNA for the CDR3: TGTGCCATCAGTGACCGAGAGCGGATCCGTACTGAGCAGTTCTTC.

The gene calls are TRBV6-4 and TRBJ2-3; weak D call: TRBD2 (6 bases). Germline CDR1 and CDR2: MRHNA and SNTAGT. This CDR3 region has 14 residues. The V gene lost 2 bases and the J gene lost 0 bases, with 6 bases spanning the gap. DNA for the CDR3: TGTGCCAGCAGTGACGGGACTAGCACAGATACGCAGTATTTT. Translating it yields CASSDGTSTDTQYF.

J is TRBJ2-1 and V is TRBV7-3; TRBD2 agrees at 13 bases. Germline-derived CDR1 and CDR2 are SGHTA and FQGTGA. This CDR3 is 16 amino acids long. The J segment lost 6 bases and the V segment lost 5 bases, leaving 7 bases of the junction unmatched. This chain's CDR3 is CASSPPGLAGSNEQFF. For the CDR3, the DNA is TGTGCCAGCAGCCCACCGGGACTAGCGGGATCCAATGAGCAGTTCTTC. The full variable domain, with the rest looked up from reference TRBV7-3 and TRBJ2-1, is GAGVSQTPSNKVTEKGKYVELRCDPISGHTALYWYRQSLGQGPEFLIYFQGTGAADDSGLPNDRFFAVRPEGSVSTLKIQRTERGDSAVYLCASSPPGLAGSNEQFFGPGTRLTVL.

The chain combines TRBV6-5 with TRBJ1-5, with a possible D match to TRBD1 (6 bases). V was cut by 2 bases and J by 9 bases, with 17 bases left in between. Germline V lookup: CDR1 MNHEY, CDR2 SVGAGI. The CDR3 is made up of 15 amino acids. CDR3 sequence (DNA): TGTGCCAGCAGTTACCCCAGGACAAGGGGGACGCCCCAGCATTTT. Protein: CASSYPRTRGTPQHF.

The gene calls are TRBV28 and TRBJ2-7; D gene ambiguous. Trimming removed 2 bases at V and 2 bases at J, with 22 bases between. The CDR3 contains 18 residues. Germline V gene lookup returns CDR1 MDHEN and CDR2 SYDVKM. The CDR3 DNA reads TGTGCCAGCAGTTTACGCCTGGAGCGAGGCTCGCTAACCTACGAGCAGTACTTC. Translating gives CASSLRLERGSLTYEQYF.

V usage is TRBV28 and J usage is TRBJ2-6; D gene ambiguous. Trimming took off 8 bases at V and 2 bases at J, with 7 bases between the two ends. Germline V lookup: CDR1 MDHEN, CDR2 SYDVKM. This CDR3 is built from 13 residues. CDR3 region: CASVVAGANVLTF. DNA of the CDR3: TGTGCCAGCGTAGTTGCTGGGGCCAACGTCCTGACTTTC.

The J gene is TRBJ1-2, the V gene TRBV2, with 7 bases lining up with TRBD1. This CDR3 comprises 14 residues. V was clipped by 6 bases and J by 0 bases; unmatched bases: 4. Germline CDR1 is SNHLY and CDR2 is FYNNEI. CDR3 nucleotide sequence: TGTGCCAGCAGGAGAGACAGGGCTAACTATGGCTACACCTTC. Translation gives CASRRDRANYGYTF. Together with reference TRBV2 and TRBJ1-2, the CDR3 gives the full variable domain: EPEVTQTPSHQVTQMGQEVILRCVPISNHLYFYWYRQILGQKVEFLVSFYNNEISEKSEIFDDQFSVERPDGSNFTLKIRSTKLEDSAMYFCASRRDRANYGYTFGSGTRLTVV.

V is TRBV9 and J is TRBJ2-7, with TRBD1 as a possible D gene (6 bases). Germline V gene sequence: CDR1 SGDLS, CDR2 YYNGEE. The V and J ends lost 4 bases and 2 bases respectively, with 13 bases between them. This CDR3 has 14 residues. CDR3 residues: CASSPRDTTYEQYF. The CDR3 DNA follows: TGTGCCAGCAGCCCTCGGGACACCACCTACGAGCAGTACTTC.

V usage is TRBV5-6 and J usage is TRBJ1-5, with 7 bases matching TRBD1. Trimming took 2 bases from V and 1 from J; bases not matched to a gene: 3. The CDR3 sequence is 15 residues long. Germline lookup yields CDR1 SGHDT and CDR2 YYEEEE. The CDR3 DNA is TGTGCCAGCAGCTTACGGGACAGAAGCAATCAGCCCCAGCATTTT. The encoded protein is CASSLRDRSNQPQHF.

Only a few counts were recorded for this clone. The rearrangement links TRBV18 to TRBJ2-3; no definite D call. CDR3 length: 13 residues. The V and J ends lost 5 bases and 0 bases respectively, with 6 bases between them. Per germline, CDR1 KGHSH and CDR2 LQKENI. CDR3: CASSEVSTDTQYF. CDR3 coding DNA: TGTGCCAGCTCAGAGGTCAGCACAGATACGCAGTATTTT.

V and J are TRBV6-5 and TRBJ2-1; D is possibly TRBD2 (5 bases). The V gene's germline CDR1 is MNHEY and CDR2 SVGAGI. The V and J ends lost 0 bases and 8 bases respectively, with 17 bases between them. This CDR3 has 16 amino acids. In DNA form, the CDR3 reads TGTGCCAGCAGTTACTCGCAAGGAGGAGCTGAGGATGAGCAGTTCTTC. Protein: CASSYSQGGAEDEQFF.

CDR3 nucleotide sequence: TGTGCTAGTGGCCGGGACAGGGGAAACGAGCAGTACTTC. The encoded protein is CASGRDRGNEQYF. The chain employs TRBV12-5 and TRBJ2-7; 10 nucleotides line up with TRBD1. The germline CDR1 and CDR2 sequences are LGHNT and FRNRAP. The CDR3 extends over 13 amino acids. The trim removed 6 bases at V and 5 bases at J, leaving 4 bases unmatched.

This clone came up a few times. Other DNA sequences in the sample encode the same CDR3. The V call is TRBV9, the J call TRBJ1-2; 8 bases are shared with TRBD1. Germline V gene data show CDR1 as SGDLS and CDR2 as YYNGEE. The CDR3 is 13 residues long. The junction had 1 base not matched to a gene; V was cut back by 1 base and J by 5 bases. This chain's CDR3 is CASSVRQGYGYTF. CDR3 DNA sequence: TGTGCCAGCAGCGTACGACAGGGGTATGGCTACACCTTC. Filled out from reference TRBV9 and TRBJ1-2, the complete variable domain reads DSGVTQTPKHLITATGQRVTLRCSPRSGDLSVYWYQQSLDQGLQFLIQYYNGEERAKGNILERFSAQQFPDLHSELNLSSLELGDSALYFCASSVRQGYGYTFGSGTRLTVV.

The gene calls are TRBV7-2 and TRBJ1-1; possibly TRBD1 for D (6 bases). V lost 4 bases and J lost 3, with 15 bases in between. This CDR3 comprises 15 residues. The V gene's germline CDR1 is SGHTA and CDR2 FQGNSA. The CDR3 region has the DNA TGTGCCAGCAGCTCTGATCCAGGGGTGCACACTGAAGCTTTCTTT. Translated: CASSSDPGVHTEAFF.

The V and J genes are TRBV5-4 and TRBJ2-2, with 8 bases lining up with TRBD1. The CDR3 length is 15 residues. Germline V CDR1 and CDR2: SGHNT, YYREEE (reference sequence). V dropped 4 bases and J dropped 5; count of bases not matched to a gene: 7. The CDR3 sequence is CASSNRQGWTGELFF. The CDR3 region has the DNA TGTGCCAGCAGCAACCGACAGGGGTGGACCGGGGAGCTGTTTTTT.

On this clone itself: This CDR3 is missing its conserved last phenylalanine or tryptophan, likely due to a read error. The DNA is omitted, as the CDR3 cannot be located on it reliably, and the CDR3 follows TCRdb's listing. The CDR3 region is CASSTAQAAA. This chain uses TRBV27 with TRBJ2-7; the table gives TRBD1 as D, unverified against the DNA. Including both end residues, the CDR3 is 10 amino acids long. Germline V gives CDR1 MNHEY, CDR2 SMNVEV (reference sequence).

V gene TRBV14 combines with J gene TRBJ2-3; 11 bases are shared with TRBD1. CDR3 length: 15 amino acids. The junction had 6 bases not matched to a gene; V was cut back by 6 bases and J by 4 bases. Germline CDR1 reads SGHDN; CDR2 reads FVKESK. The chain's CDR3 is CASSWTGGRADTQYF. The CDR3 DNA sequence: TGTGCCAGCAGTTGGACAGGGGGCAGAGCAGATACGCAGTATTTT.